A selection of T cell receptor beta chains follows, all from one sample in a study of blood T cell repertoires in COVID-19. Only in-frame clones appear in the TCRdb table, and some are missing; sequencing was by immunoSEQ multiplex PCR. The repertoire holds just under 50,000 clones, with roughly nine tenths as singletons. Sequencing was carried out using peripheral blood. These receptors were obtained from a human donor in a cohort sampled during active COVID-19. CDR3s include the opening cysteine and the closing phenylalanine or tryptophan. D genes are given only for firm matches. The size entry is marked missing in some rows and otherwise reads once, few, many or a size class.

TRBD2 TRBJ2-3 TRBV5-3 . CARSLGRLAVLTDTQYF TGTGCCAGAAGCTTGGGTCGACTAGCGGTTCTCACAGATACGCAGTATTTT
TRBD2 TRBJ2-7 TRBV19 . CASRFAGVHEQYF TGTGCCAGTAGGTTTGCGGGAGTCCACGAGCAGTACTTC
TRBD1 TRBJ1-2 TRBV9 . CASSARTGYGYTF TGTGCCAGCAGCGCTCGGACAGGGTATGGCTACACCTTC
. TRBJ1-4 TRBV28 once CASRQGNEKLFF TGTGCCAGCAGACAGGGTAATGAAAAACTGTTTTTT
. TRBJ2-2 TRBV19 . CASSIDPAGELFF TGTGCCAGTAGTATAGATCCAGCGGGGGAGCTGTTTTTT
. TRBJ1-5 TRBV19 . CASSILWGGSNQPQHF TGTGCCAGTAGTATCCTTTGGGGGGGTAGCAATCAGCCCCAGCATTTT
. TRBJ2-2 TRBV9 . CASSVRGSGNTGELFF TGTGCCAGCAGCGTACGGGGTAGCGGGAACACCGGGGAGCTGTTTTTT
TRBD1 TRBJ1-2 TRBV5-1 . CASSPTAPQGISAYYGYTF TGCGCCAGCAGCCCAACCGCCCCACAGGGGATTTCCGCATACTATGGCTACACCTTC
TRBD1 TRBJ1-2 TRBV7-9 . CASSLGGRGPGYTF TGTGCCAGCAGCTTAGGTGGCAGGGGGCCAGGCTACACCTTC
TRBD2 TRBJ2-3 TRBV18 . CASSPAGGSTDTQYF TGTGCCAGCTCCCCAGCGGGAGGAAGCACAGATACGCAGTATTTT
TRBD1 TRBJ2-4 TRBV7-9 . CASSSPPGQGVENIQYF TGTGCCAGCAGCTCGCCGCCGGGACAGGGGGTTGAAAACATTCAGTACTTC
TRBD1 TRBJ1-1 TRBV5-1 . CASSFPEQGVTNTEAFF TGCGCCAGCAGCTTTCCGGAACAGGGGGTTACGAACACTGAAGCTTTCTTT
. TRBJ2-7 TRBV15 . CATSRDGGDFYEQYF TGTGCCACCAGCAGAGATGGAGGGGATTTCTACGAGCAGTACTTC
. TRBJ2-2 TRBV5-4 . CASSLYANTGELFF TGTGCCAGCAGCTTGTATGCGAACACCGGGGAGCTGTTTTTT
. TRBJ2-7 TRBV13 . CASSSQYTYEQYF TGTGCCAGCAGCTCGCAGTACACCTACGAGCAGTACTTC
. TRBJ2-3 TRBV7-3 . CASSSGSSFTDTQYF TGTGCCAGCAGCTCCGGGTCCTCTTTCACAGATACGCAGTATTTT
TRBD1 TRBJ2-7 TRBV28 once CASSPPGGQGGQYF TGTGCCAGCAGCCCCCCCGGGGGACAGGGGGGGCAGTACTTC
. TRBJ1-1 TRBV3-1/TRBV3-2 few CASSQSGNTEAFF TGTGCCAGCAGCCAATCAGGGAACACTGAAGCTTTCTTT
. TRBJ1-1 TRBV9 . CASSSVGGARSTEAFF TGTGCCAGCAGCTCGGTGGGGGGGGCGCGGAGCACTGAAGCTTTCTTT
. TRBJ2-1 TRBV27 . CASSLAPNNEQFF TGTGCCAGCAGTTTGGCTCCAAACAATGAGCAGTTCTTC
. TRBJ2-6 TRBV5-1 . CASRTLLGANVLTF TGCGCCAGCAGAACCCTCCTAGGGGCCAACGTCCTGACTTTC
. TRBJ1-2 TRBV7-2 . CASSLVAGGNYGYTF TGTGCCAGCAGCTTAGTAGCAGGAGGCAACTATGGCTACACCTTC